The clone carrying this TCR beta chain was counted a few times. The data were obtained in a study of early T cells in non-severe SARS-CoV-2 infection. CDR1 and CDR2 from the germline V gene are MDHEN and SYDVKM. The CDR3 has 13 amino acids. Trimming pared 4 bases from V and 7 bases from J, leaving 14 bases between. MiXCR, applied by TCRdb to the 5' RACE reads, yields one record per CDR3 protein. This sample carries 20,000 to 25,000 distinct CDR3 sequences, roughly 5.3% of them seen once, and the ten largest clones take around 4.1%. The specimen sequenced was whole blood. The rearrangement links TRBV28 to TRBJ2-7; TRBD2 is a possible D gene (5 bases). This receptor was obtained from an adult who was a healthcare worker with PCR-confirmed SARS-CoV-2 infection or an uninfected control (not recorded which). In DNA, the CDR3 is TGTGCCAGCAGTTCCCAGGACTCGGGGGAGCAGTACTTC. As protein: CASSSQDSGEQYF.